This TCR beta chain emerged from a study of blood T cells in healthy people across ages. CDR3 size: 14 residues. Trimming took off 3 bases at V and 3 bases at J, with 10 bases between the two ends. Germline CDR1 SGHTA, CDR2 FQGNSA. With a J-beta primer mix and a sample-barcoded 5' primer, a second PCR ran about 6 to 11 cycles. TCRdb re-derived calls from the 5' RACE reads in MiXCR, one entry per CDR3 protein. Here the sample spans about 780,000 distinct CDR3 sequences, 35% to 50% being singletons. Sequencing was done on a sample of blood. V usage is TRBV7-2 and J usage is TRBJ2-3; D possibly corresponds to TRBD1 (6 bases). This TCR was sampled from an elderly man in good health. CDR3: CASSFGQWTDTQYF. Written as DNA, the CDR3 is TGTGCCAGCAGCTTTGGACAGTGGACAGATACGCAGTATTTT.